This entry is about one T cell receptor beta chain. These data come from a study of blood T cell repertoires in COVID-19. In the study overall: Acute and convalescent COVID-19 specimens originated in the United States, Italy and Spain. From T cells, B-cell-depleted T cells, or PBMCs came the material, which was cDNA or gDNA.

Germline V gene lookup returns CDR1 SGHRS and CDR2 YFSETQ. This CDR3 contains 15 residues. V gave up 0 bases and J gave up 6 bases; unmatched junction bases: 6. In the original analysis: The assay estimated nucleated cells by amplifying reference gene primers. The assay was immunoSEQ multiplex PCR, and TCRdb's table has in-frame clones only and misses some. V and J calls and clone size follow that table, whereas D and trimming were derived from the DNA. The table lists under 250,000 clones, about four fifths of them singletons, with more than 4% in the top ten. This receptor was taken from a man aged 50-59 years with acute or convalescent COVID-19. The rearrangement uses TRBV5-1 and TRBJ1-5, with TRBD1 matching over 7 bases. The sequenced sample was peripheral blood. DNA for the CDR3: TGCGCCAGCAGCTTGGAGGGGGACAGCTCTCAGCCCCAGCATTTT. It yields the protein CASSLEGDSSQPQHF.